This T cell receptor (beta chain) was identified in a study of OX40 agonist ivuxolimab in advanced cancers. The repertoire was sequenced with immunoSEQ multiplex PCR; TCRdb's copy has only in-frame clones and lacks some. The table includes around 50,000 clones, around 88% detected once. The ends were cut back, 3 bases at V and 3 bases at J, with 8 bases in the middle. Germline CDR1 reads SNHLY; CDR2 reads FYNNEI. The CDR3 length is 14 residues. The sequence was obtained from an adult with an advanced solid tumor such as melanoma, head and neck, liver or kidney cancer. The source material was CD4+ or CD8+ T cells sorted from blood, sampled in a trial of the OX40 agonist ivuxolimab. This chain links TRBV2 with TRBJ2-2; D might be TRBD1 or TRBD2, each matching 5 bases. CDR3 amino acids: CASSETADTGELFF. CDR3 DNA: TGTGCCAGCAGTGAGACAGCGGACACCGGGGAGCTGTTTTTT.